A single sample is the source of the 18 T cell receptor beta chains below, sequenced in a study of T cells expressing NK-cell markers. For each CDR3 protein, TCRdb gives one entry from its re-call of the 5' RACE reads, without DNA. Across 500,000 to 700,000 distinct CDR3 sequences, the top ten clones capture under 4.5% of the sample. The sample consisted of blood T cells: a sorted CD56 or NKG2C T cell subset, CD4+ or CD8+ T cells, or bulk PBMC T cells (not recorded which). These receptors came from a man between 18 and 29 years old in good health.

The rearrangement uses TRBV6-1 and TRBJ2-1. Germline CDR1 and CDR2: MNHNS and SASEGT. There are 12 residues in the CDR3. CDR3 loop: CASSELLTEQFF.

This chain uses TRBV27 with TRBJ2-7; TCRdb's D call, TRBD2, is unchecked because there is no DNA. The CDR3 loop spans 18 amino acids. Germline V gene sequence: CDR1 MNHEY, CDR2 SMNVEV (reference sequence). The CDR3 reads CASRSSYSGGVPSYEQYF.

V is TRBV7-2 and J is TRBJ2-4. The CDR3 covers 14 residues. Germline lookup yields CDR1 SGHTA and CDR2 FQGNSA. This chain's CDR3 is CASTLAGAENIQYF. Full variable domain (remainder filled in from reference TRBV7-2 and TRBJ2-4): GAGVSQSPSNKVTEKGKDVELRCDPISGHTALYWYRQSLGQGLEFLIYFQGNSAPDKSGLPSDRFSAERTGGSVSTLTIQRTQQEDSAVYLCASTLAGAENIQYFGAGTRLSVL.

The CDR3 region is CASSLLAGRDTQYF. This rearrangement joins TRBV12-3 or TRBV12-4 to TRBJ2-3; with no DNA, the TCRdb D assignment of TRBD2 cannot be verified. The CDR3 totals 14 residues.

The V gene is TRBV5-1, the J gene TRBJ2-2. Germline-derived CDR1 and CDR2 are SGHRS and YFSETQ. This CDR3 contains 16 residues. CDR3 protein: CASSLVWSIPTGELFF.

This rearrangement joins TRBV7-3 to TRBJ2-3; as DNA is missing, the TRBD2 call by TCRdb cannot be tested. Germline values: CDR1 SGHTA, CDR2 FQGTGA. This CDR3 is 13 amino acids long. CDR3 loop: CASSPQRGDTQYF.

The chain recombines TRBV3-1 with TRBJ2-1; TCRdb's assignment of TRBD2 cannot be checked, as there is no DNA. The CDR3 has 16 residues. From germline, CDR1 is LGHDT and CDR2 YNNKEL (reference sequence). The CDR3 region is CASSSSDQGEGNEQFF.

The rearrangement links TRBV28 to TRBJ1-5. Germline-derived CDR1 and CDR2 are MDHEN and SYDVKM. The CDR3 is made up of 14 amino acids. CDR3 amino acids: CASSPRRINQPQHF.

The rearrangement joins TRBV7-8 to TRBJ2-1; without DNA, the TCRdb call of TRBD1 cannot be checked. The CDR3 runs 18 residues. Per germline, CDR1 SGHVS and CDR2 FQNEAQ. The CDR3 sequence: CASSFVPTGGGTYNEQFF.

The chain joins TRBV10-3 to TRBJ2-1. The CDR3 consists of 14 residues. In germline, CDR1 is ENHRY, CDR2 SYGVKD. The CDR3 loop reads CATMSEISYNEQFF.

J is TRBJ2-2 and V is TRBV11-2. Germline V CDR1 and CDR2: SGHAT, FQNNGV. The CDR3 has 14 amino acids. The CDR3 sequence is CASSLLYRPGELFF.

The J gene is TRBJ2-5, the V gene TRBV7-9; TCRdb's D call, TRBD2, is unchecked because there is no DNA. The CDR3 consists of 17 residues. Germline assignment: CDR1 SEHNR and CDR2 FQNEAQ (reference sequence). CDR3 amino acids: CASSLPLGTAGGETQYF. The variable domain in full, with the rest retrieved from reference TRBV7-9 and TRBJ2-5, is DTGVSQNPRHKITKRGQNVTFRCDPISEHNRLYWYRQTLGQGPEFLTYFQNEAQLEKSRLLSDRFSAERPKGSFSTLEIQRTEQGDSAMYLCASSLPLGTAGGETQYFGPGTRLLVL.

This chain joins TRBV9 and TRBJ1-2. Germline V gene data show CDR1 as SGDLS and CDR2 as YYNGEE. This CDR3 is built from 11 residues. CDR3 amino acids: CASSDLLSYTF.

This sequence joins TRBV7-6 and TRBJ2-4; the D call from TCRdb, TRBD1, cannot be confirmed without DNA. This CDR3 comprises 14 residues. Germline V gives CDR1 SGHVS, CDR2 FNYEAQ. The CDR3 loop is CASSQGGYLNIQYF.

The chain links TRBV7-2 to TRBJ2-5; TCRdb's assignment of TRBD1 cannot be checked, as there is no DNA. Germline CDR1 and CDR2: SGHTA and FQGNSA. This CDR3 has 14 amino acids. The CDR3 loop is CASSVGTARETQYF.

The chain joins TRBV11-3 to TRBJ2-3; TCRdb's D call of TRBD2 is untestable without DNA. Per germline, CDR1 SGHNT and CDR2 YENEEA. The CDR3 runs 14 residues. The CDR3 loop is CASETSGDTDTQYF.

The chain uses TRBV2 and TRBJ1-2; the D call of TRBD1 rests on TCRdb alone, since no DNA is present to check it. The CDR3 runs to 14 residues. Germline V gene sequence: CDR1 SNHLY, CDR2 FYNNEI. The CDR3 sequence: CASSEEAGGYGYTF.

This chain joins TRBV12-3 or TRBV12-4 and TRBJ2-1; absent DNA, TCRdb's TRBD1 call cannot be checked. CDR3 size: 15 residues. This CDR3 is CASSLRQGQLNEQFF.